The following is a T cell receptor beta chain sequence with its context. The data stem from a study of T cell responses to AZD1222 COVID-19 vaccine. Repertoires were generated with immunoSEQ multiplex PCR, while TCRdb's copy carries only in-frame clones and drops some. In the table there are over 45,000 clones, about 85% of which are singletons. Trimming stripped 7 bases from V and 5 bases from J, with 11 bases between. Germline V gene data show CDR1 as SNHLY and CDR2 as FYNNEI. The CDR3 is 13 amino acids. This sequence was found in an adult in good health. V gene TRBV2 combines with J gene TRBJ2-2, with a weak D call TRBD2 (5 bases). The sample here was peripheral blood, taken on day 0 of MenACWY control vaccination. Written as DNA, the CDR3 is TGTGCCAGCATGCTAGCCGAGACCGGGGAGCTGTTTTTT. It translates to CASMLAETGELFF.